The 22 T cell receptor beta chains below all came from one sample that was sequenced in a study of CD8 T cells in ankylosing spondylitis. Study conclusions and caveats: Ankylosing spondylitis blood appeared to be characterized by a TCR beta motif of about 8 highly homologous variants.

These receptors' antigens are unknown. TCRdb re-called the 5' RACE reads with MiXCR, one entry per CDR3 protein. The data show fewer than 650,000 distinct CDR3 sequences, with roughly 13% seen just once and 6.8% held by the top ten. Sequenced sample: blood, either unsorted or a sorted T cell fraction (not recorded which). All receptors derive from a male donor with ankylosing spondylitis.

The V gene is TRBV4-2, the J gene TRBJ2-5, with D perhaps matching TRBD1 (5 bases). The CDR3 has 14 amino acids. Between the trimmed V and J ends, which lost 5 bases and 0 bases, there was a span of 10 bases. Germline CDR1 is LGHNA and CDR2 is YNFKEQ. CDR3 sequence: CASSLRQNQETQYF. The DNA of the CDR3 is TGTGCCAGCAGCTTGCGACAGAACCAAGAGACCCAGTACTTC.

This clonotype was detected ten times or more. This chain links TRBV5-1 with TRBJ1-4; no clear D. V was shortened by 7 bases and J by 1 base, with 11 bases between the two germline ends. From germline, CDR1 is SGHRS and CDR2 YFSETQ. The CDR3 sequence is 14 residues long. The chain's CDR3 is CASHDSGTNEKLFF. DNA for the CDR3: TGCGCCAGCCACGACTCTGGAACTAATGAAAAACTGTTTTTT.

There are a few counts of this clonotype. The CDR3 sequence is CSARDLDGQGNTGELFF. CDR3 sequence (DNA): TGCAGTGCTAGAGATTTAGATGGACAGGGCAACACCGGGGAGCTGTTTTTT. The rearrangement uses TRBV20-1 and TRBJ2-2; 8 nucleotides match TRBD1. This CDR3 region has 17 residues. V lost 0 bases to trimming and J lost 2 bases; unmatched junction nucleotides: 8. Germline values: CDR1 DFQATT, CDR2 SNEGSKA (reference sequence).

This clonotype was seen at least ten times. This chain uses TRBV12-3 or TRBV12-4 with TRBJ2-7, with D possibly matching TRBD1 (6 bases). Trimming removed 6 bases from V and 2 bases from J, with 11 bases in between. The CDR3 is 13 residues long. CDR3 amino acids: CASSPGTTYEQYV. In nucleotides, the CDR3 is TGTGCCAGCAGCCCCGGGACAACCTACGAGCAGTACGTC.

This clonotype has more than one count but fewer than ten. The chain couples TRBV7-2 to TRBJ1-6; weak D call: TRBD1 (6 bases). Trimming pared 0 bases from V and 13 bases from J, leaving 10 bases between. From germline, CDR1 is SGHTA and CDR2 FQGNSA. This CDR3 has 13 amino acids. The CDR3 coding sequence is TGTGCCAGCAGCTTAGCTATGGACAGCCCCCTCCACTTT. Protein product: CASSLAMDSPLHF.

This clonotype showed up just a few times. One end of the junction is discordant with germline, which a read error may explain. This chain links TRBV3-1 with TRBJ2-3, with TRBD2 identical over 9 bases. Germline CDR1 reads LGHDT; CDR2 reads YNNKEL (reference sequence). The CDR3 extends over 14 amino acids. CDR3 coding DNA: TGTGCCAGCAGCCAAGGAGAGAGCGGGAGGAAGGCGGATTTT. The encoded protein is CASSQGESGRKADF.

The chain is built from TRBV29-1 and TRBJ1-2; 7 bases are a match to TRBD1. CDR1 is SQVTM, CDR2 ANQGSEA, per germline. This CDR3 has 14 amino acids. V lost 5 bases to trimming and J lost 6 bases; unmatched junction nucleotides: 12. The DNA for the CDR3 is TGCAGCGTTCGCATACCGGGACAGTCAGATGGCTACACCTTC. Translating it yields CSVRIPGQSDGYTF.

This clonotype has a handful of counts. The V and J genes are TRBV29-1 and TRBJ1-5; TRBD1 might be the D (5 bases). V gave up 3 bases and J gave up 6 bases, with 12 bases separating them. The length of the CDR3 is 13 residues. Germline CDR1 and CDR2: SQVTM and ANQGSEA. In DNA, the CDR3 is TGCAGCGTTGAGTCAGGGTCGGGTCAGCCCCAGCATTTT. This codes for CSVESGSGQPQHF.

The chain links TRBV5-1 to TRBJ2-3, with D unclear. Trimming removed 0 bases from V and 0 bases from J, with 8 bases in between. Germline lookup yields CDR1 SGHRS and CDR2 YFSETQ. The CDR3 has 15 residues. This CDR3 reads CASSLVSLSTDTQYF. The CDR3 DNA reads as TGCGCCAGCAGCTTGGTAAGCCTGAGCACAGATACGCAGTATTTT.

This clonotype was seen a few times. This chain uses TRBV11-2 with TRBJ2-6; D remains unclear. The CDR3 consists of 19 residues. Trimming took off 5 bases at V and 2 bases at J, with 22 bases between the two ends. Germline V gene lookup returns CDR1 SGHAT and CDR2 FQNNGV. For the CDR3, the DNA is TGTGCCAGCAGCGGGTCGTCGAGTATCACCCCGACTGGGGCCAACGTCCTGACTTTC. It translates to CASSGSSSITPTGANVLTF.

This clonotype came up many times. The chain is built from TRBV7-8 and TRBJ2-5; 12 bases fit TRBD2. There are 17 residues in the CDR3. In germline, CDR1 is SGHVS, CDR2 FQNEAQ. V lost 5 bases, J lost 1 base, and 8 bases stayed unmatched. CDR3 DNA: TGTGCCAGCAGCCATAGGACTAGCGGGATTACCCAAGAGACCCAGTACTTC. Amino acid sequence: CASSHRTSGITQETQYF.

This clonotype showed up just a few times. This chain links TRBV29-1 with TRBJ2-6, with D uncertain. Germline lookup yields CDR1 SQVTM and CDR2 ANQGSEA. V was cut by 2 bases and J by 2 bases, with 7 bases left in between. This CDR3 spans 14 amino acids. Here the CDR3 reads CSVEFPPGANVLTF. The CDR3 DNA reads TGCAGCGTTGAATTTCCCCCTGGGGCCAACGTCCTGACTTTC.

The chain uses TRBV11-2 and TRBJ1-4; weak D call: TRBD1 (5 bases). Trimming stripped 5 bases from V and 0 bases from J, with 22 bases between. Germline assignment: CDR1 SGHAT and CDR2 FQNNGV. The CDR3 consists of 19 residues. This CDR3 reads CASSPQGGALRSTNEKLFF. CDR3 coding DNA: TGTGCCAGCAGCCCTCAGGGTGGGGCGCTAAGGTCAACTAATGAAAAACTGTTTTTT.

This clonotype was counted a few times. This sequence joins TRBV12-3 or TRBV12-4 and TRBJ2-2; possible D gene TRBD1, 5 bases. Trimming pared 6 bases from V and 3 bases from J, leaving 14 bases between. The CDR3 is made up of 15 amino acids. The CDR3 bases are TGTGCCAGCAGACCATTATCGACAGACACCGGGGAGCTGTTTTTT. It specifies CASRPLSTDTGELFF.

This clonotype has only a few counts. The chain employs TRBV11-3 and TRBJ1-6; D is perhaps TRBD1 (6 bases). V was cut by 4 bases and J by 7 bases, with 11 bases left in between. CDR1 is SGHNT and CDR2 is YENEEA in the germline V gene. The CDR3 is 14 amino acids. Here the CDR3 reads CASSSTGLNSPLHF. The CDR3 coding sequence is TGTGCCAGCAGCTCGACAGGCTTAAATTCACCCCTCCACTTT. The whole variable domain, filled in from reference TRBV11-3 and TRBJ1-6, reads EAGVVQSPRYKIIEKKQPVAFWCNPISGHNTLYWYLQNLGQGPELLIRYENEEAVDDSQLPKDRFSAERLKGVDSTLKIQPAELGDSAVYLCASSSTGLNSPLHFGNGTRLTVT.

In this sample, this clonotype turned up a few times. The genes are TRBV20-1 and TRBJ2-1; D could derive from TRBD1 or TRBD2 (5 bases each). The CDR3 is 13 residues long. V was trimmed by 5 bases and J by 7 bases, leaving 15 bases between them. The germline V gene has CDR1 DFQATT and CDR2 SNEGSKA (reference sequence). The CDR3 reads CSAQGRPGNEQFF. As DNA, the CDR3 is TGCAGTGCTCAGGGCCGCCCGGGGAATGAGCAGTTCTTC.

Concerning this clonotype itself: No conserved phenylalanine or tryptophan is present at the end of the CDR3, so a read error is the likely explanation. V gene TRBV11-3 combines with J gene TRBJ2-2; D is uncertain. Trimming pared 2 bases from V and 6 bases from J, leaving 7 bases between. This CDR3 spans 13 amino acids. The germline gives CDR1 SGHNT, CDR2 YENEEA. The DNA for the CDR3 is TGTGCCAGCAGCTTAACGGGCCCCGGGGAGCTGTTTCTT. Protein: CASSLTGPGELFL.

The genes are TRBV7-9 and TRBJ2-5; TRBD2 agrees at 9 bases. The J segment lost 2 bases and the V segment lost 4 bases, leaving 8 bases of the junction unmatched. Germline V gene lookup returns CDR1 SEHNR and CDR2 FQNEAQ (reference sequence). This CDR3 is 16 amino acids long. CDR3 bases: TGTGCCAGCAGCTCCCTACTAGCGGGTGTACAAGAGACCCAGTACTTC. Translated: CASSSLLAGVQETQYF.

The gene calls are TRBV9 and TRBJ2-3; 7 bases fit TRBD2. The CDR3 covers 14 residues. The germline V gene has CDR1 SGDLS and CDR2 YYNGEE. The V segment lost 5 bases and the J segment 0 bases; nucleotides outside the gene matches: 3. This CDR3 reads CASRGLWSTDTQYF. CDR3 bases: TGTGCCAGCAGGGGACTATGGAGCACAGATACGCAGTATTTT. The whole variable domain, remainder taken from reference TRBV9 and TRBJ2-3, is DSGVTQTPKHLITATGQRVTLRCSPRSGDLSVYWYQQSLDQGLQFLIQYYNGEERAKGNILERFSAQQFPDLHSELNLSSLELGDSALYFCASRGLWSTDTQYFGPGTRLTVL.

The rearrangement links TRBV12-3 or TRBV12-4 to TRBJ1-1; D not certain. This CDR3 is 15 amino acids long. Between the trimmed V and J ends, which lost 5 bases and 0 bases, there was a span of 13 bases. Here the CDR3 reads CASSKIREMNTEAFF. CDR3 nucleotides: TGTGCCAGCAGTAAAATTAGGGAGATGAACACTGAAGCTTTCTTT.

This clonotype was recorded a few times. The rearrangement links TRBV12-3 or TRBV12-4 to TRBJ1-1, with D hard to call. CDR3 length: 14 amino acids. V dropped 6 bases and J dropped 0 bases, with 11 bases sitting between them. The CDR3, as DNA: TGTGCCAGCAGAGTACAGAACCTGAACACTGAAGCTTTCTTT. This codes for CASRVQNLNTEAFF.

This clonotype was observed a few times. The CDR3: CASSQDLAGWGYQETQYF. CDR3 coding DNA: TGTGCCAGCAGCCAAGATCTAGCGGGATGGGGGTACCAAGAGACCCAGTACTTC. This sequence joins TRBV14 and TRBJ2-5; 9 bases match TRBD2. There are 18 residues in the CDR3. V trimming: 0 bases; J trimming: 0 bases; junction bases outside the gene matches: 8. The germline CDR1 and CDR2 sequences are SGHDN and FVKESK.